Shown below are 13 T cell receptor beta chains from a single sample sequenced in a study of OX40 agonist ivuxolimab in advanced cancers. Data came from immunoSEQ multiplex PCR; TCRdb stores just in-frame clones and leaves some out. There are roughly 70,000 clones in the sample; 85% occur only once, and about 0.83% lies in the top ten. The specimen comprised CD4+ or CD8+ T cells sorted from blood, sampled in a trial of the OX40 agonist ivuxolimab. The receptors stem from an adult with an advanced solid tumor such as melanoma, head and neck, liver or kidney cancer.

The CDR3 loop reads CASSLGTGQETQYF. The CDR3, as DNA: TGTGCCAGCAGCCTAGGGACAGGTCAAGAGACCCAGTACTTC. The chain combines TRBV5-5 with TRBJ2-5; TRBD1 agrees at 8 bases. This CDR3 region has 14 residues. Germline CDR1 and CDR2: SGHKS and YYEKEE (reference sequence). V was clipped by 4 bases and J by 2 bases; unmatched bases: 4.

This clone was observed a handful of times. The rearrangement links TRBV18 to TRBJ1-1, with no clear D. Per the germline V gene, CDR1 is KGHSH and CDR2 is LQKENI. Trimming removed 2 bases at V and 0 bases at J, with 4 bases between. This CDR3 comprises 13 residues. The CDR3 nucleotides read TGTGCCAGCTCACCAGGGTTGAACACTGAAGCTTTCTTT. Amino acids: CASSPGLNTEAFF.

This clone was counted a single time. The chain links TRBV6-6 to TRBJ2-6; D not certain. This CDR3 spans 15 amino acids. V was cut by 6 bases and J by 0 bases, with 9 bases left in between. CDR1 is MNHNY, CDR2 SVGAGI, per germline (reference sequence). CDR3 sequence reads: CASREPSSGANVLTF. The CDR3 coding sequence is TGTGCCAGCAGAGAGCCAAGCTCTGGGGCCAACGTCCTGACTTTC.

The chain joins TRBV11-2 to TRBJ2-7; 7 bases are shared with TRBD1. This CDR3 is 15 amino acids long. The J segment lost 1 base and the V segment lost 2 bases, leaving 5 bases of the junction unmatched. Looked up from germline, CDR1 is SGHAT and CDR2 is FQNNGV. The CDR3 coding sequence is TGTGCCAGCAGCTTAAATGACAGGGCTTCCTACGAGCAGTACTTC. Translation: CASSLNDRASYEQYF.

The gene calls are TRBV5-1 and TRBJ2-3; 8 bases are a match to TRBD1. Per the germline V gene, CDR1 is SGHRS and CDR2 is YFSETQ. The ends lost 6 bases at V and 2 bases at J; junction bases unmatched: 5. The CDR3 length is 14 residues. The CDR3 region has the DNA TGCGCCAGCATTAGGGACAGGTCCACAGATACGCAGTATTTT. Translating it yields CASIRDRSTDTQYF. Variable domain in full (rest from reference TRBV5-1 and TRBJ2-3): KAGVTQTPRYLIKTRGQQVTLSCSPISGHRSVSWYQQTPGQGLQFLFEYFSETQRNKGNFPGRFSGRQFSNSRSEMNVSTLELGDSALYLCASIRDRSTDTQYFGPGTRLTVL.

This sequence joins TRBV21-1 and TRBJ1-2; TRBD1 was called by the table and not checked on the DNA. TRBV21-1 represents a pseudogene. The CDR3 covers 15 residues. DNA of the CDR3: TGTGCCAGCAGCGTACGACTCAGGGCAAACTATGGCTACACCTTC. It encodes CASSVRLRANYGYTF.

The chain uses TRBV10-3 and TRBJ1-5, with D uncertain. Between the trimmed V and J ends, which lost 2 bases and 6 bases, there was a span of 5 bases. The CDR3 runs 12 residues. Germline assignment: CDR1 ENHRY and CDR2 SYGVKD. The CDR3 DNA is TGTGCCATCAGTGAGGGCTTTCAGCCCCAGCATTTT. Its protein is CAISEGFQPQHF.

The V call is TRBV9, the J call TRBJ2-7, with TRBD1 identical over 8 bases. V shed 4 bases, J shed 6 bases, and the junction held 9 bases outside the gene matches. This CDR3 region has 14 residues. In germline, CDR1 is SGDLS, CDR2 YYNGEE. DNA of the CDR3: TGTGCCAGCAGCTCAGGACAGGGAATGGGCGAGCAGTACTTC. It translates to CASSSGQGMGEQYF. The entire variable domain, with the rest obtained from reference TRBV9 and TRBJ2-7, is as follows: DSGVTQTPKHLITATGQRVTLRCSPRSGDLSVYWYQQSLDQGLQFLIQYYNGEERAKGNILERFSAQQFPDLHSELNLSSLELGDSALYFCASSSGQGMGEQYFGPGTRLTVT.

V is TRBV29-1 and J is TRBJ1-1, with D unresolved. V was cut by 1 base and J by 11 bases, with 11 bases left in between. This CDR3 has 11 residues. The germline V gene has CDR1 SQVTM and CDR2 ANQGSEA. In nucleotides, the CDR3 is TGCAGCGTTGAAGGTGTACTAGGGGCTTTCTTT. This sequence encodes CSVEGVLGAFF.

Only one count was recorded for this clone. The rearrangement uses TRBV5-1 and TRBJ1-4; D unresolved. Germline lookup yields CDR1 SGHRS and CDR2 YFSETQ. The CDR3 loop spans 14 amino acids. The germline V and J ends were trimmed by 0 bases and 4 bases, with 7 bases remaining between them. The CDR3 nucleotides read TGCGCCAGCAGCTTGGGGCTCGGTAATGAAAAACTGTTTTTT. Translated, it gives CASSLGLGNEKLFF.

V usage is TRBV15 and J usage is TRBJ1-6; D is possibly TRBD1 (5 bases). Germline V CDR1 and CDR2: LNHNV, YYDKDF (reference sequence). This CDR3 is built from 15 residues. Trimming cost V 1 base and J 9 bases, with 13 bases left between them. The CDR3 loop is CATSRAGIRGSPLHF. Here the CDR3 DNA reads TGTGCCACCAGCAGAGCTGGGATTAGGGGTTCACCCCTCCACTTT. The full variable domain, in which reference TRBV15 and TRBJ1-6 provide the parts outside the CDR3, is DAMVIQNPRYQVTQFGKPVTLSCSQTLNHNVMYWYQQKSSQAPKLLFHYYDKDFNNEADTPDNFQSRRPNTSFCFLDIRSPGLGDTAMYLCATSRAGIRGSPLHFGNGTRLTVT.

The chain couples TRBV27 to TRBJ1-4; D is perhaps TRBD1 (5 bases). This CDR3 spans 14 amino acids. CDR1 is MNHEY and CDR2 is SMNVEV in the germline V gene (reference sequence). V was clipped by 6 bases and J by 3 bases, with 11 bases between them. The CDR3 loop is CASRGGTSNEKLFF. The CDR3 DNA sequence: TGTGCCAGCAGGGGGGGTACCTCTAATGAAAAACTGTTTTTT.

The rearrangement joins TRBV9 to TRBJ2-5; TRBD1 matches at 11 bases. Germline V gene sequence: CDR1 SGDLS, CDR2 YYNGEE. The V segment lost 3 bases and the J segment 0 bases; nucleotides outside the gene matches: 7. The CDR3 consists of 17 residues. The CDR3 region has the DNA TGTGCCAGCAGCGCTGGGGACAGGGGGGCCAACCAAGAGACCCAGTACTTC. As protein: CASSAGDRGANQETQYF.